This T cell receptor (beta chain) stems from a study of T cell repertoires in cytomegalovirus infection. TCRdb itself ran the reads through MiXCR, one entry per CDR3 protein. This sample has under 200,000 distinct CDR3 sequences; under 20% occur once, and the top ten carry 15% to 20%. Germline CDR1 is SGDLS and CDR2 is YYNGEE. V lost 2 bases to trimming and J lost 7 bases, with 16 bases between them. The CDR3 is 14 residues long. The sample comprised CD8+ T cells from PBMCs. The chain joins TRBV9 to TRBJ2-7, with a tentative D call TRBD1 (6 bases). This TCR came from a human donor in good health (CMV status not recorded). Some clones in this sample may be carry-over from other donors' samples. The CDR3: CASSVGTLVGEQYF. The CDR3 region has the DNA TGTGCCAGCAGCGTCGGGACACTCGTGGGTGAGCAGTACTTC. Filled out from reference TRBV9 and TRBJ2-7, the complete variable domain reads DSGVTQTPKHLITATGQRVTLRCSPRSGDLSVYWYQQSLDQGLQFLIQYYNGEERAKGNILERFSAQQFPDLHSELNLSSLELGDSALYFCASSVGTLVGEQYFGPGTRLTVT.